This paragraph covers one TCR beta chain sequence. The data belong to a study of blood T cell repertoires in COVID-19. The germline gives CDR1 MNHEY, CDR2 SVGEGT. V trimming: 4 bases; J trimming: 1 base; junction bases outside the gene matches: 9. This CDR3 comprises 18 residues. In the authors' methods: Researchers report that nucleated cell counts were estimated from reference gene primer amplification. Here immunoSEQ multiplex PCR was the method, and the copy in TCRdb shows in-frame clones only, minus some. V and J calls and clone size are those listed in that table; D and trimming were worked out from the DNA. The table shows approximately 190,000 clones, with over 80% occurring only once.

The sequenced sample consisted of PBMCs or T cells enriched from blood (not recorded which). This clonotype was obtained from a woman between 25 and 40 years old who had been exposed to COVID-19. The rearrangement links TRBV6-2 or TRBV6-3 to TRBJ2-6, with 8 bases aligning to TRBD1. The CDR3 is CASSSYRGSISGANVLTF. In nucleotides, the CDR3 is TGTGCCAGCAGTTCATACAGGGGGTCCATATCTGGGGCCAACGTCCTGACTTTC.